The 30 T cell receptor beta chains below come from one sample, sequenced in a study of early T cells in non-severe SARS-CoV-2 infection. TCRdb reprocessed the 5' RACE reads via MiXCR and lists one record per CDR3 protein. This sample has tens of thousands of distinct CDR3 sequences, with 11% found just once. The sequenced material came from whole blood. These receptors were collected from an adult who was a healthcare worker with PCR-confirmed SARS-CoV-2 infection or an uninfected control (not recorded which).

This clonotype was observed a handful of times. V is TRBV10-3 and J is TRBJ2-1, with D maybe TRBD2 (5 bases). V dropped 0 bases and J dropped 8 bases, with 8 bases sitting between them. The CDR3 totals 13 residues. Germline V gene sequence: CDR1 ENHRY, CDR2 SYGVKD. The CDR3 reads CAISESGRDEQFF. CDR3 in DNA: TGTGCCATCAGTGAGTCAGGGCGGGATGAGCAGTTCTTC.

This clonotype was recorded many times. The chain employs TRBV12-3 or TRBV12-4 and TRBJ2-7; 9 nucleotides line up with TRBD2. The CDR3 runs to 16 residues. J lost 2 bases, V lost 0 bases, and 5 bases had no gene match. DNA of the CDR3: TGTGCCAGCAGTTTAGCGAGCGGCGGGAGGGCCTACGAGCAGTACTTC. Its translation: CASSLASGGRAYEQYF.

This rearrangement joins TRBV19 to TRBJ1-4; no clear D gene. The CDR3 length is 12 residues. The germline gives CDR1 LNHDA, CDR2 SQIVND (reference sequence). V dropped 3 bases and J dropped 6 bases, with 5 bases sitting between them. The CDR3 loop reads CASSIPYEKLFF. In DNA, the CDR3 is TGTGCCAGTAGTATCCCCTATGAAAAACTGTTTTTT. Based on the CDR3 plus reference TRBV19 and TRBJ1-4, the full variable domain is DGGITQSPKYLFRKEGQNVTLSCEQNLNHDAMYWYRQDPGQGLRLIYYSQIVNDFQKGDIAEGYSVSREKKESFPLTVTSAQKNPTAFYLCASSIPYEKLFFGSGTQLSVL.

This clonotype has only a few counts. The chain uses TRBV5-4 and TRBJ2-5; 7 bases map to TRBD1. CDR1 and CDR2 (germline): SGHNT, YYREEE (reference sequence). This CDR3 contains 15 residues. V dropped 4 bases and J dropped 1; count of bases not matched to a gene: 7. CDR3 DNA: TGTGCCAGCAGCAGACACAGGGGCTCCCAAGAGACCCAGTACTTC. Translation gives CASSRHRGSQETQYF.

The chain uses TRBV9 and TRBJ2-1; the D is unclear. The germline V and J ends were trimmed by 0 bases and 8 bases, with 3 bases remaining between them. The CDR3 contains 11 residues. Germline values: CDR1 SGDLS, CDR2 YYNGEE. Written as DNA, the CDR3 is TGTGCCAGCAGCGTAGAAGATGAGCAGTTCTTC. Its protein is CASSVEDEQFF. The full variable domain, completed using reference TRBV9 and TRBJ2-1, is DSGVTQTPKHLITATGQRVTLRCSPRSGDLSVYWYQQSLDQGLQFLIQYYNGEERAKGNILERFSAQQFPDLHSELNLSSLELGDSALYFCASSVEDEQFFGPGTRLTVL.

This clonotype was counted many times. The chain recombines TRBV19 with TRBJ1-2; 9 bases map to TRBD1. CDR1 is LNHDA, CDR2 SQIVND, per germline (reference sequence). The CDR3 has 14 amino acids. Trimming cost V 5 bases and J 4 bases; bases outside gene matches: 5. The CDR3 spells CASSPGQGGYGYTF. Written as DNA, the CDR3 is TGTGCCAGTAGTCCGGGACAGGGTGGCTATGGCTACACCTTC.

This clonotype was seen a handful of times. The chain recombines TRBV5-5 with TRBJ1-6; weak D call: TRBD1 (5 bases). V shed 1 base and J shed 7 bases, with 9 bases lying between them. The CDR3 runs 14 residues. From germline, CDR1 is SGHKS and CDR2 YYEKEE (reference sequence). CDR3 in amino acids: CASSLQGWNSPLHF. CDR3 DNA: TGTGCCAGCAGCTTGCAGGGTTGGAATTCACCCCTCCACTTT.

This clonotype has just a few counts. The V gene is TRBV6-5, the J gene TRBJ2-2; D not resolved. CDR3 length: 14 amino acids. V was shortened by 5 bases and J by 7 bases, with 14 bases between the two germline ends. From germline, CDR1 is MNHEY and CDR2 SVGAGI. The CDR3 spells CASSPRFSSGELFF. CDR3 DNA sequence: TGTGCCAGCAGTCCTCGTTTTTCGAGCGGGGAGCTGTTTTTT.

This clonotype was seen at least ten times. The CDR3 region has the DNA TGCAGCGTGGGGGACAGGGCGGGTTCCGAGCAGTACTTC. Translating gives CSVGDRAGSEQYF. The V call is TRBV29-1, the J call TRBJ2-7; 9 bases fit TRBD1. This CDR3 region has 13 residues. The ends lost 6 bases at V and 6 bases at J; junction bases unmatched: 9. Germline-derived CDR1 and CDR2 are SQVTM and ANQGSEA.

In regard to this clonotype: At one boundary the junction diverges from the germline segment, which might be a read error. V and J are TRBV3-1 and TRBJ2-3; D is undetermined. Germline CDR1 reads LGHDT; CDR2 reads YNNKEL (reference sequence). The CDR3 extends over 14 amino acids. The CDR3 spells CASSQSDGTDTQCF. CDR3 in DNA: TGTGCCAGCAGCCAATCGGACGGAACAGATACGCAGTGTTTT.

This clonotype came up a few times. V gene TRBV14 combines with J gene TRBJ2-3; 8 bases match TRBD1. This CDR3 is 15 amino acids long. The V gene end was trimmed by 4 bases and the J gene end by 2 bases; junction bases not matched to a gene: 5. Germline lookup yields CDR1 SGHDN and CDR2 FVKESK. Written as DNA, the CDR3 is TGTGCCAGCAGCCGCAGACAGGGGTACACAGATACGCAGTATTTT. Residues: CASSRRQGYTDTQYF.

This clonotype was found a few times. The chain is built from TRBV27 and TRBJ1-5; no firm D call. Trimming took off 6 bases at V and 4 bases at J, with 4 bases between the two ends. Looked up from germline, CDR1 is MNHEY and CDR2 is SMNVEV (reference sequence). The CDR3 has 11 amino acids. For the CDR3, the DNA is TGTGCCAGCAGACAAAATCAGCCCCAGCATTTT. It encodes CASRQNQPQHF.

This clonotype was detected only a few times. The chain couples TRBV29-1 to TRBJ2-1; TRBD1 aligns across 10 bases. Germline CDR1 reads SQVTM; CDR2 reads ANQGSEA. The V segment lost 7 bases and the J segment 7 bases; nucleotides outside the gene matches: 13. The CDR3 runs to 15 residues. As DNA, the CDR3 is TGCAGCGCTAACTCAGGGACAGGGGTTTGGAATGAGCAGTTCTTC. Translated: CSANSGTGVWNEQFF.

This clonotype was detected a few times. CDR3 residues: CASSYATDPVSGANVLTF. In DNA form, the CDR3 reads TGTGCCAGCAGTTACGCGACAGACCCCGTCTCTGGGGCCAACGTCCTGACTTTC. This chain uses TRBV6-6 with TRBJ2-6; D may be TRBD1 (5 bases). CDR3 length equals 18 residues. V lost 2 bases and J 0 bases, leaving 14 bases between the germline ends. Germline-derived CDR1 and CDR2 are MNHNY and SVGAGI (reference sequence).

As regards this clonotype: It may be a read error: a sequence one base away is much more abundant. This chain joins TRBV12-3 or TRBV12-4 and TRBJ1-3, with a possible D match to TRBD1 (6 bases). The CDR3 spans 16 residues. Deletions cut 7 bases from V and 0 bases from J, with 16 bases between. Here the CDR3 reads CASTQGGKSSGNTIYF. The CDR3 nucleotides are TGTGCCAGCACTCAAGGGGGAAAAAGCTCTGGAAACACCATATATTTT.

This clonotype was detected a few times. V usage is TRBV29-1 and J usage is TRBJ2-7; the match to TRBD1 covers 9 bases. The CDR3 loop spans 13 amino acids. V lost 4 bases, J lost 3 bases, and 4 bases stayed unmatched. CDR1 is SQVTM and CDR2 is ANQGSEA in the germline V gene. DNA for the CDR3: TGCAGCGTTGTCGGGACAGGGTTCTACGAGCAGTACTTC. Its translation is CSVVGTGFYEQYF.

This clonotype was counted ten times or more. The genes are TRBV7-2 and TRBJ1-4; no firm D call. V was trimmed by 5 bases and J by 2 bases, leaving 18 bases between them. CDR1 is SGHTA and CDR2 is FQGNSA in the germline V gene. The CDR3 covers 17 residues. CDR3 sequence reads: CASSPRWEGVTNEKLFF. The CDR3 DNA is TGTGCCAGCAGCCCTAGGTGGGAGGGAGTCACTAATGAAAAACTGTTTTTT.

This clonotype was counted only a few times. The gene calls are TRBV3-1 and TRBJ1-6; D ambiguous. Germline CDR1 reads LGHDT; CDR2 reads YNNKEL (reference sequence). The germline V and J ends were trimmed by 4 bases and 10 bases, with 11 bases remaining between them. The CDR3 has 13 residues. CDR3 bases: TGTGCCAGCAGCCTGGGGAGCGACTCACCCCTCCACTTT. It codes for CASSLGSDSPLHF.

A few counts support this clonotype. This chain links TRBV18 with TRBJ2-7; D ambiguous. The V and J ends lost 2 bases and 5 bases respectively, with 4 bases between them. This CDR3 comprises 11 residues. Looked up from germline, CDR1 is KGHSH and CDR2 is LQKENI. Written as DNA, the CDR3 is TGTGCCAGCTCACCAGAGCACGAGCAGTACTTC. Encoded protein: CASSPEHEQYF.

This clonotype occurred many times. CDR3 region: CASSEGSLSYNEQFF. The CDR3 nucleotides read TGTGCCAGCAGTGAAGGCAGTTTATCCTACAATGAGCAGTTCTTC. The chain recombines TRBV6-1 with TRBJ2-1; D gene uncertain. Trimming removed 1 base at V and 1 base at J, with 8 bases between. Germline loops: CDR1 MNHNS, CDR2 SASEGT. The CDR3 has 15 residues.

This chain joins TRBV3-1 and TRBJ1-6; 9 nucleotides align to TRBD1. The junction had 3 bases not matched to a gene; V was cut back by 5 bases and J by 10 bases. Germline CDR1 reads LGHDT; CDR2 reads YNNKEL (reference sequence). This CDR3 has 13 amino acids. The CDR3 DNA reads TGTGCCAGCAGCTCGGACAGGGGCTCACCCCTCCACTTT. Translated, it gives CASSSDRGSPLHF.

This clonotype has only a few counts. This chain joins TRBV10-2 and TRBJ1-6; TRBD1 agrees at 7 bases. V lost 0 bases and J lost 12; bases outside the gene matches: 5. The CDR3 has 14 residues. The germline V gene encodes CDR1 WSHSY and CDR2 SAAADI. This CDR3 is CASSESGGGQPLHF. In DNA form, the CDR3 reads TGCGCCAGCAGTGAGTCTGGAGGGGGCCAACCCCTCCACTTT.

The chain recombines TRBV6-4 with TRBJ2-1; D possibly corresponds to TRBD2 (6 bases). Trimming removed 10 bases from V and 11 bases from J, with 21 bases in between. CDR1 and CDR2 from the germline V gene are MRHNA and SNTAGT. This CDR3 region has 13 residues. This CDR3 is CATSIWGDGKQFF. CDR3 bases: TGTGCCACTTCAATTTGGGGGGATGGTAAGCAGTTCTTC.

The chain employs TRBV18 and TRBJ1-3; D is uncertain. V was shortened by 4 bases and J by 0 bases, with 16 bases between the two germline ends. CDR1 and CDR2 (germline): KGHSH, LQKENI. CDR3 length equals 17 residues. The CDR3 here is CASSRTGAGRSGNTIYF. In DNA form, the CDR3 reads TGTGCCAGCTCACGGACCGGCGCCGGGCGCTCTGGAAACACCATATATTTT.

This chain's CDR3 is CASRKGGSNQPQHF. Written as DNA, the CDR3 is TGTGCCAGCAGAAAGGGTGGAAGCAATCAGCCCCAGCATTTT. This chain connects TRBV28 to TRBJ1-5, with no clear D. The germline gives CDR1 MDHEN, CDR2 SYDVKM. Trimming took 6 bases from V and 1 from J, leaving 10 bases between them. The CDR3 runs to 14 residues.

This clonotype has a count of ten or more. The chain is built from TRBV20-1 and TRBJ2-7, with D possibly matching TRBD2 (5 bases). The V end lost 2 bases, the J end lost 3 bases, and 14 bases lay between the germline ends. CDR1 is DFQATT and CDR2 is SNEGSKA in the germline V gene (reference sequence). The CDR3 contains 14 residues. This CDR3 is CSARTRKGIYEQYF. The DNA for the CDR3 is TGCAGTGCTAGAACTAGAAAGGGAATCTACGAGCAGTACTTC.

The genes are TRBV6-1 and TRBJ2-2; TRBD1 matches at 8 bases. CDR3 length equals 15 residues. Germline V gives CDR1 MNHNS, CDR2 SASEGT. The junction had 4 bases not matched to a gene; V was cut back by 4 bases and J by 3 bases. DNA for the CDR3: TGTGCCAGCAGTGGAAGACAGGGGTACACCGGGGAGCTGTTTTTT. It translates to CASSGRQGYTGELFF.

This clonotype has more than one count but fewer than ten. The rearrangement uses TRBV27 and TRBJ2-1, with D perhaps matching TRBD2 (6 bases). V lost 4 bases and J lost 5, with 15 bases in between. Germline CDR1 MNHEY, CDR2 SMNVEV (reference sequence). The CDR3 spans 15 residues. The CDR3 nucleotides are TGTGCCAGCAGTTACAGACTAGTTAGGAACAATGAGCAGTTCTTC. Protein product: CASSYRLVRNNEQFF.

This clonotype was recorded a few times. The chain carries TRBV7-6 and TRBJ2-5; D is possibly TRBD1 or TRBD2 (5 bases each). Trimming stripped 4 bases from V and 4 bases from J, with 10 bases between. The germline V gene has CDR1 SGHVS and CDR2 FNYEAQ. This CDR3 spans 13 amino acids. The CDR3 here is CASSSGTLETQYF. In DNA form, the CDR3 reads TGTGCCAGCAGCTCCGGGACGCTAGAGACCCAGTACTTC.

This clonotype was found once. The CDR3 region has the DNA TGTGCCAGCAGAACCGAACTGGATTCACCCCTCCACTTT. This sequence encodes CASRTELDSPLHF. The genes are TRBV28 and TRBJ1-6; D gene unclear. The V gene lost 6 bases and the J gene lost 8 bases, with 11 bases spanning the gap. Germline V gives CDR1 MDHEN, CDR2 SYDVKM. The CDR3 loop spans 13 amino acids.